This TCR beta chain was profiled in a study of T cells in Graves' hyperthyroidism and ophthalmopathy. Study-wide results and limits: Most clonotypes expanded in the thyroid (above 0.001) were also present in blood. Ophthalmopathy was distinguished from stable hyperthyroidism by 13 V-J signatures.

Template material for amplifying TCR beta CDR3 regions consisted of RNA transcripts. The primer set for the first-round RT-PCR of the TCR CDR3 was HTBI. From the multiplex PCR reads, TCRdb called clonotypes with MiXCR, one entry per CDR3 protein. The data hold 300,000 to 350,000 distinct CDR3 sequences, with around a sixth observed a single time. The sample holds many counts of this clonotype. Its antigen remains unknown. This CDR3 contains 14 residues. From germline, CDR1 is DFQATT and CDR2 SNEGSKA (reference sequence). Trimming removed 3 bases from V and 2 bases from J, with 13 bases in between. Diagnosis of hyperthyroidism was new in patients aged 18 to 65, and its duration was under 2 months. Not enrolled were patients with uncontrolled infection, other autoimmune disease, pregnancy or lactation.

The TCR sequence derives from a man aged 25-45 years with Graves' hyperthyroidism. The chain combines TRBV20-1 with TRBJ2-5, with D unresolved. The source material was blood. CDR3 DNA: TGCAGTGCTAGGGAGCTTTTGCGGCAAGAGACCCAGTACTTC. Translating gives CSARELLRQETQYF.